The following is a T cell receptor beta chain sequence with its context. Its antigen has not been determined. HCMV-specific IgG was detected in serum with a commercial ELISA kit to determine HCMV serostatus. Peripheral blood mononuclear cells were isolated from blood by Ficoll density gradient centrifugation. The sequencer was an Illumina HiSeq 2000. TCR beta cDNA libraries were made by 5'RACE template switching that added a universal primer site and unique molecular identifiers. Synthesis of cDNA was primed from the TCR beta constant segment and was followed by two consecutive PCR amplification steps. Concerning the study's data processing: MIGEC was used to demultiplex reads and group the reads by UMI, and MiTCR was used to assemble and quantify clonotypes. To exclude erroneous sequences, only TCR cDNA sequences supported by at least two reads were retained. The tcR package was used for downstream repertoire analysis, with clonotypes matched between fractions based on CDR3 nucleotide sequence plus V segment. Antigen specificity was annotated against VDJdb with VDJmatch, allowing one amino acid substitution in CDR3. Through TCRdb reprocessing, the reads give one entry per CDR3 protein sequence; DNA is omitted. TCRdb's processing, not the authors' own work, is the source of the V and J calls. In this sample's table one finds 440,000 or so distinct CDR3 sequences. The top ten hold roughly 7.2% of the sample.

The data were obtained in a study of T cells expressing NK-cell markers (dated by TCRdb to about 2020). About the study as a whole: TCR beta-chain repertoires were profiled in sorted CD3+CD56+NKG2C+, CD3+CD56+NKG2C- and CD3+CD56-NKG2C+ T-cell subsets from several donors. The study sequenced eight donors, all healthy volunteers chosen at random: three men and five women. Libraries were sequenced as 2 x 150 bp reads on Illumina HiSeq 2000/2500, MiSeq or NextSeq. Seven of the eight sequenced donors were HCMV-seropositive and one was HCMV-seronegative.

The germline V gene sets CDR1 to SGDLS and CDR2 to YYNGEE. Taken from cysteine to phenylalanine, the CDR3 has 12 residues. Only the protein is available. Here is what the overall study found, with its caveats: In a handful of donors, the dominant CD3+CD56+NKG2C+ clonotypes were among the top 10 CD8+ clonotypes and accounted for about 1.0-7.5% of CD8+ T cells. Those dominant clonotypes were again the most abundant among CD3+CD56-NKG2C+ cells in a handful of donors, at about 25-60.1%. Whether the expanded NKG2C-expressing T cell clones were specific for HCMV antigens remained unclear.

The sequence is built from TRBV9 and TRBJ1-2. Source material: blood T cells: a sorted CD56 or NKG2C T cell subset, CD4+ or CD8+ T cells, or bulk PBMC T cells (not recorded which). The sequence was obtained from a woman between 18 and 75 years old in good health. CDR3 region: CASSAMSYGYTF.